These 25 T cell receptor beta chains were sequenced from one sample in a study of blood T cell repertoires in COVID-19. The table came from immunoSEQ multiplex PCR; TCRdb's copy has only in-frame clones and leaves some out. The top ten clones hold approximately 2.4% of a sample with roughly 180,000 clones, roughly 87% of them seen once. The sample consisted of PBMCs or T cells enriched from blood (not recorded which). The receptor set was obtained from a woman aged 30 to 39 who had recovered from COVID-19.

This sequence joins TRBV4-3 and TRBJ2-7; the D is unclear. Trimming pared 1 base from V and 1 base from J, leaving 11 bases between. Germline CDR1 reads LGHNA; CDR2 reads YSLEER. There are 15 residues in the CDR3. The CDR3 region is CASSQGAGISYEQYF. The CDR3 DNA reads TGCGCCAGCAGCCAAGGGGCAGGTATATCCTACGAGCAGTACTTC.

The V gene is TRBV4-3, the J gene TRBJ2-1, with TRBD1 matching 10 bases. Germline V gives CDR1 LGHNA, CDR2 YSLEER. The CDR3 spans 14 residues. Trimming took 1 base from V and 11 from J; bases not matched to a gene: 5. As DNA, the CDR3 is TGCGCCAGCAGCCAAGCCGGGACAGGGGCAAAGCAGTTCTTC. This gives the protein CASSQAGTGAKQFF.

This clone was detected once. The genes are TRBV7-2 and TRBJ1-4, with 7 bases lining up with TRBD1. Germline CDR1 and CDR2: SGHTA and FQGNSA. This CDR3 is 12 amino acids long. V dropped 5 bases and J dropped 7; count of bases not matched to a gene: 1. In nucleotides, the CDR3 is TGTGCCAGCAGCCAGGGGGTTGAAAAACTGTTTTTT. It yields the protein CASSQGVEKLFF. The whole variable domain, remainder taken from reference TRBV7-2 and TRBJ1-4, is GAGVSQSPSNKVTEKGKDVELRCDPISGHTALYWYRQSLGQGLEFLIYFQGNSAPDKSGLPSDRFSAERTGGSVSTLTIQRTQQEDSAVYLCASSQGVEKLFFGSGTQLSVL.

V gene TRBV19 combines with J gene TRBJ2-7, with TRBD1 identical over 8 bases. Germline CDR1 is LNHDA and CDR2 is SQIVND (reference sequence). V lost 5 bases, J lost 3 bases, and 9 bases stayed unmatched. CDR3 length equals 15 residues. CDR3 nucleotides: TGTGCCAGTAGTCCTCTCCAGGGGGCTAACTACGAGCAGTACTTC. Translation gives CASSPLQGANYEQYF.

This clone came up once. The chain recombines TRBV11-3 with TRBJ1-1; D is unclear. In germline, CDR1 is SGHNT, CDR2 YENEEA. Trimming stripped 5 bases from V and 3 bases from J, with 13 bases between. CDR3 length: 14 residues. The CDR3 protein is CASSQGPGDTEAFF. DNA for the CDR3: TGTGCCAGCAGCCAAGGTCCCGGGGACACTGAAGCTTTCTTT.

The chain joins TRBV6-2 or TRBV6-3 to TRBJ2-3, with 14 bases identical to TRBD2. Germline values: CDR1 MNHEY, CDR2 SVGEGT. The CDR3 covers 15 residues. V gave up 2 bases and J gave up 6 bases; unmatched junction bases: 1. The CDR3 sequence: CASSYGTSGSDTQYF. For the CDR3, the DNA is TGTGCCAGCAGTTACGGGACTAGCGGGAGTGATACGCAGTATTTT.

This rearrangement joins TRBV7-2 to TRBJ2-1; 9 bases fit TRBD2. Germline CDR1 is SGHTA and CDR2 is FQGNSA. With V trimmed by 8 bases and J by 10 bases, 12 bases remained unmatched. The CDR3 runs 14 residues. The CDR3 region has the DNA TGTGCCAGCGGAAAACTAGCGGGCTCGGTGGAGCAGTTCTTC. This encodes CASGKLAGSVEQFF.

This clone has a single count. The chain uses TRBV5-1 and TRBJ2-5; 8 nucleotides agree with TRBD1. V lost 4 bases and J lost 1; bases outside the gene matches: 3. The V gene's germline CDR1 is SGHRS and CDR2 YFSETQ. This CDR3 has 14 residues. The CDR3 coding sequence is TGCGCCAGCAGCGACGACAGGGGCCAAGAGACCCAGTACTTC. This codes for CASSDDRGQETQYF.

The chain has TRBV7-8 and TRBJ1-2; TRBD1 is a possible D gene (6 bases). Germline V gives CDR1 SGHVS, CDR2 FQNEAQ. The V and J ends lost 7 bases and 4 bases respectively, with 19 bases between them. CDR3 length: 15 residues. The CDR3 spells CASTPQVRGTYGYTF. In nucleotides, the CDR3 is TGTGCCAGCACCCCACAAGTCAGGGGTACCTATGGCTACACCTTC.

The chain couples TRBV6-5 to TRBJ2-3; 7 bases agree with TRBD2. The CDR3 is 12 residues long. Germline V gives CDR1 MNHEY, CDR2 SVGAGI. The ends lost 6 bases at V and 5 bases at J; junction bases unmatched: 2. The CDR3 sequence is CASRAGVDTQYF. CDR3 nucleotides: TGTGCCAGCAGGGCGGGGGTAGATACGCAGTATTTT.

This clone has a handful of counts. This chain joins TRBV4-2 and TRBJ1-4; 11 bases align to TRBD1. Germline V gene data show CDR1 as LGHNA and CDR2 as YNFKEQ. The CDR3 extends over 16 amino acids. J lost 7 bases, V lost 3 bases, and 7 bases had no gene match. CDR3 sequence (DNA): TGTGCCAGCAGCCAGGACTTCGGGACAGGGGGTGAAAAACTGTTTTTT. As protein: CASSQDFGTGGEKLFF.

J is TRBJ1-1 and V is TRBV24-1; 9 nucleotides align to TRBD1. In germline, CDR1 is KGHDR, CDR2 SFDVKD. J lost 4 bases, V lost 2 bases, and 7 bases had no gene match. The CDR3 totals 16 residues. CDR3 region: CATSDSGQGPGTEAFF. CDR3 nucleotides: TGTGCCACCAGTGATTCCGGACAGGGGCCGGGCACTGAAGCTTTCTTT.

The chain's CDR3 is CASSIGQAFYGYTF. The CDR3 DNA reads TGTGCCAGTAGTATAGGCCAAGCCTTCTATGGCTACACCTTC. The gene calls are TRBV19 and TRBJ1-2; D is uncertain. The CDR3 runs 14 residues. V shed 1 base and J shed 4 bases, with 10 bases lying between them. The V gene's germline CDR1 is LNHDA and CDR2 SQIVND (reference sequence).

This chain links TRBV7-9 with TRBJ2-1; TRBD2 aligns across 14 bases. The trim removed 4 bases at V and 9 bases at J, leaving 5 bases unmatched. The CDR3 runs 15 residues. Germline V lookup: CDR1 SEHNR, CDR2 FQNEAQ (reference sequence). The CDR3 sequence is CASSSQGLAGVEQFF. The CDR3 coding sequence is TGTGCCAGCAGCTCACAGGGACTAGCGGGAGTTGAGCAGTTCTTC.

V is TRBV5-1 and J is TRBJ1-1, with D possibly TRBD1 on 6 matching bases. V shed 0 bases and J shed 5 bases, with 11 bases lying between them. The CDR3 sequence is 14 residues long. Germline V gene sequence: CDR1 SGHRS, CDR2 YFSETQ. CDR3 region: CASSLDRVMTEAFF. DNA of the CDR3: TGCGCCAGCAGCTTGGACAGGGTAATGACTGAAGCTTTCTTT. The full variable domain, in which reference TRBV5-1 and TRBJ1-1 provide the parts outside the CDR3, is KAGVTQTPRYLIKTRGQQVTLSCSPISGHRSVSWYQQTPGQGLQFLFEYFSETQRNKGNFPGRFSGRQFSNSRSEMNVSTLELGDSALYLCASSLDRVMTEAFFGQGTRLTVV.

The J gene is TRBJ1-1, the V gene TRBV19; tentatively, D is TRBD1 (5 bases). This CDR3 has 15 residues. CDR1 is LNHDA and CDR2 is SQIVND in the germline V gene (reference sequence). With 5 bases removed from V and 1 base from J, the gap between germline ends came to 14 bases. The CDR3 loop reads CASSSPGGTNTEAFF. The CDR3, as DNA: TGTGCCAGTAGTTCGCCCGGGGGGACGAACACTGAAGCTTTCTTT.

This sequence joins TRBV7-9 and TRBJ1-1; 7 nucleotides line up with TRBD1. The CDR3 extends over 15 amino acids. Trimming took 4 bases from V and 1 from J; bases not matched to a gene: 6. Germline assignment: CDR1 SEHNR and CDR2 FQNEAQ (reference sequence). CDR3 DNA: TGTGCCAGCAGCTCATCGACAGGGAAGAACACTGAAGCTTTCTTT. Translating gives CASSSSTGKNTEAFF.

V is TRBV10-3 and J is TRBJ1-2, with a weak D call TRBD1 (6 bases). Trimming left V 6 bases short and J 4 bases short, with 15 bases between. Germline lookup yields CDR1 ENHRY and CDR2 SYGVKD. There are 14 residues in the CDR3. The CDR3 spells CAIRGTGLGYGYTF. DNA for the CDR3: TGTGCCATCAGGGGAACAGGGCTGGGCTATGGCTACACCTTC.

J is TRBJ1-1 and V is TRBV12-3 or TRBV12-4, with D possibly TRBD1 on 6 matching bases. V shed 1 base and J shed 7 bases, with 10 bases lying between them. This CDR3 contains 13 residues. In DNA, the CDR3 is TGTGCCAGCAGTTTAGAGGGGGGGGATGAAGCTTTCTTT. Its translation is CASSLEGGDEAFF.

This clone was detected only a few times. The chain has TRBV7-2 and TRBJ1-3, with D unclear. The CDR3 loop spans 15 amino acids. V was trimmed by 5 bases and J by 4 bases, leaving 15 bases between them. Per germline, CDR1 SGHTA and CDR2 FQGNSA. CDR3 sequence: CASSPTDISGNTIYF. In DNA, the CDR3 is TGTGCCAGCAGCCCGACCGACATTTCGGGAAACACCATATATTTT.

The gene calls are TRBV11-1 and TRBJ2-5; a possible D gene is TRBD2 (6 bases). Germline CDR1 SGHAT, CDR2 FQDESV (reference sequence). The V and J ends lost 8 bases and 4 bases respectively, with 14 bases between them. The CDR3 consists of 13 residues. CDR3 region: CASLFGGTETQYF. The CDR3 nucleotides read TGTGCCAGCCTCTTCGGCGGGACAGAGACCCAGTACTTC. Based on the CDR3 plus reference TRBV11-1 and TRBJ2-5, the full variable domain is EAEVAQSPRYKITEKSQAVAFWCDPISGHATLYWYRQILGQGPELLVQFQDESVVDDSQLPKDRFSAERLKGVDSTLKIQPAELGDSAMYLCASLFGGTETQYFGPGTRLLVL.

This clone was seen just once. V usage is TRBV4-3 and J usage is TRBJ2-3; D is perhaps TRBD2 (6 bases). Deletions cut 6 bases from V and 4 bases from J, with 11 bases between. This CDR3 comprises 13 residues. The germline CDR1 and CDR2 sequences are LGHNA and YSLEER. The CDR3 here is CASSVDYSDTQYF. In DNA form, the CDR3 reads TGCGCCAGCAGTGTGGACTATTCAGATACGCAGTATTTT.

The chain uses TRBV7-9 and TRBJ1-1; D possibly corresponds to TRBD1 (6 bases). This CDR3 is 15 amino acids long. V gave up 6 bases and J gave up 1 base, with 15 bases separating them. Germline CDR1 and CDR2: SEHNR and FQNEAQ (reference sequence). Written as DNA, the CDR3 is TGTGCCAGCAGTCGGACAGTCGTACGGAACACTGAAGCTTTCTTT. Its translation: CASSRTVVRNTEAFF.

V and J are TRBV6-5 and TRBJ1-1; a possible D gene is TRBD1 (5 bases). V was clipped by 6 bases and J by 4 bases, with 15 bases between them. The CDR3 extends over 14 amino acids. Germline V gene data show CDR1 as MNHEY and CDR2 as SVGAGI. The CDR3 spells CASRVLGRGTEAFF. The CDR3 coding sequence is TGTGCCAGCAGGGTCTTAGGGAGGGGCACTGAAGCTTTCTTT.

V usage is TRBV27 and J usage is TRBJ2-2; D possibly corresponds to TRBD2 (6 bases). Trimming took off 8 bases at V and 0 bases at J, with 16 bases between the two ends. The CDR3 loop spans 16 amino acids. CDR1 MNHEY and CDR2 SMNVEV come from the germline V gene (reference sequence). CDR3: CASATGLAANTGELFF. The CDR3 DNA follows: TGTGCCAGCGCGACCGGGTTAGCGGCGAACACCGGGGAGCTGTTTTTT.